This is a list of T cell receptor beta chains from one sample in a study of T-cell reconstitution after alpha-beta-depleted transplantation in children. Each CDR3 protein gets one entry after TCRdb re-called the PCR reads with MiXCR. The data hold fewer than 700,000 distinct CDR3 sequences, with under 30% observed a single time. The specimen comprised PBMCs, mostly from graft donor cells, sampled 360 days after TCRalphabeta/CD19-depleted stem cell transplant. The receptors originated from a boy under three years old who had a stem cell transplant for acute myeloid leukemia, so the T cells may come from the graft donor. The CDR3 runs from the conserved cysteine through the conserved F or W. Each record gives: D gene, CDR3 length, V gene, J gene, clone size, CDR3 DNA, CDR3 protein. The D gene is left open where the match is weak. Size values are once, few and many counts, or a class for expanded clones, and some rows have none.

NA,13,TRBV28,TRBJ2-7,few,TGTGCCAGCGACAACCCCAACTCCTACGAGCAGTACTTC,CASDNPNSYEQYF
TRBD1,15,TRBV4-3,TRBJ1-1,few,TGCGCCAGCAGCCAAGACGACAGGGGGAACACTGAAGCTTTCTTT,CASSQDDRGNTEAFF
NA,14,TRBV20-1,TRBJ2-1,many,TGCAGTGCTAGACCTGCGGAAGGAGGCAATGAGCAGTTCTTC,CSARPAEGGNEQFF
NA,17,TRBV29-1,TRBJ1-1,NA,TGCAGCGTTGAAGGCCGTGTGGGGGCGCCGATTGGCACTGAAGCTTTCTTT,CSVEGRVGAPIGTEAFF
NA,16,TRBV7-9,TRBJ2-1,many,TGTGCCAGCAGCTTAGCGGGAGGCGGGGGCCACAATGAGCAGTTCTTC,CASSLAGGGGHNEQFF
TRBD1,15,TRBV6-5,TRBJ1-6,few,TGTGCCAGCAGTTTTGAGGGGGCGAGGATTTCACCCCTCCACTTT,CASSFEGARISPLHF
TRBD1,15,TRBV12-3/TRBV12-4,TRBJ1-1,many,TGTGCCAGCAGTTTAGCGGGGACAGGGAACACTGAAGCTTTCTTT,CASSLAGTGNTEAFF
NA,16,TRBV6-4,TRBJ2-4,few,TGTGCCAGCAGTGATTGGGATTGGAACGCCAAAAACATTCAGTACTTC,CASSDWDWNAKNIQYF
NA,12,TRBV9,TRBJ2-1,few,TGTGCCAGCAGCGTAGACGGGGATGAGCAGTTCTTC,CASSVDGDEQFF
NA,18,TRBV12-3/TRBV12-4,TRBJ2-5,NA,TGTGCCAGCAGTGCGGGCCAACAGGTTCATCGGGGCCAAGAGACCCAGTACTTC,CASSAGQQVHRGQETQYF
NA,16,TRBV5-1,TRBJ2-1,many,TGCGCCAGCAGCGGTGGGGGCGGACTCTCCTACAATGAGCAGTTCTTC,CASSGGGGLSYNEQFF
TRBD1,17,TRBV7-2,TRBJ2-1,many,TGTGCCAGCAGCCTGGAACAGGGGGCCAGCTCCTACAATGAGCAGTTCTTC,CASSLEQGASSYNEQFF
NA,10,TRBV20-1,TRBJ2-1,few,TGCAGTGCCCCGGGTAATGAGCAGTTCTTC,CSAPGNEQFF
NA,15,TRBV20-1,TRBJ2-1,NA,TGCAGTGCTTTCGACGGGCAGGGAGCCTACAATGAGCAGTTCTTC,CSAFDGQGAYNEQFF
NA,12,TRBV7-2,TRBJ2-7,many,TGTGCCAGCAGCTTAGGATGGTACGAGCAGTACTTC,CASSLGWYEQYF
NA,14,TRBV29-1,TRBJ2-7,many,TGCAGCGTTGCAATGGGTGGGTCATCTGGGGAGCAGTACTTC,CSVAMGGSSGEQYF
NA,15,TRBV5-1,TRBJ2-2,few,TGCGCCAGCAGCTACACCGTGGGAGACACCGGGGAGCTGTTTTTT,CASSYTVGDTGELFF
NA,15,TRBV29-1,TRBJ2-1,many,TGCAGCGGGGGACTGTGGGCTACTGCCGGCAATGAGCAGTTCTTC,CSGGLWATAGNEQFF
NA,14,TRBV10-3,TRBJ2-1,NA,TGTGCCATCAGTGAGGGGGGGCAAAGCAATGAGCAGTTCTTC,CAISEGGQSNEQFF
TRBD2,14,TRBV30,TRBJ2-1,NA,TGTGCCTGGAGTTTAATAGCGGGGAAAGATGAGCAGTTCTTC,CAWSLIAGKDEQFF
TRBD1,14,TRBV12-3/TRBV12-4,TRBJ2-2,many,TGTGCCAGCAGTTTAAACAGGGGGGCCGGGGAGCTGTTTTTT,CASSLNRGAGELFF
NA,13,TRBV6-6,TRBJ1-2,NA,TGTGCCAGTACGCAAGGCATGGGGTACGGCTACACCTTC,CASTQGMGYGYTF
NA,13,TRBV20-1,TRBJ2-2,many,TGCAGTGCCCGGGCCCTTCTAGGGGGGGAGCTGTTTTTT,CSARALLGGELFF
TRBD1,17,TRBV2,TRBJ2-6,NA,TGTGCCAGCAGGGGGACAGGGATGTCTACTGGGGCCAACGTCCTGACTTTC,CASRGTGMSTGANVLTF
NA,14,TRBV20-1,TRBJ2-3,NA,TGCAGTGCTAGTCGCGGCTCCCCCACAGATACGCAGTATTTT,CSASRGSPTDTQYF
TRBD2,14,TRBV29-1,TRBJ2-7,many,TGCAGCGTTGAAACGCGGGGGTCCGGCTACGAGCAGTACTTC,CSVETRGSGYEQYF
TRBD2,16,TRBV6-1,TRBJ2-1,many,TGTGCCAGCAGTGGATTCGCGGGGGGCTCCTACAATGAGCAGTTCTTC,CASSGFAGGSYNEQFF
NA,15,TRBV12-3/TRBV12-4,TRBJ2-2,once,TGTGCCAGCAGTTTACAGGGGGGGAATAGGACGGAGCTGTTTTTT,CASSLQGGNRTELFF
NA,17,TRBV27,TRBJ1-4,few,TGTGCCAGCAGTCCACGAGCGGGTCGGATGACTAATGAAAAACTGTTTTTT,CASSPRAGRMTNEKLFF
TRBD2,15,TRBV27,TRBJ2-1,many,TGTGCCAGCAGTTCACAGACTAGCGGGTACAATGAGCAGTTCTTC,CASSSQTSGYNEQFF
NA,11,TRBV10-2,TRBJ2-2,NA,TGCGCCAGCAGTGACCACGGGGAGCTGTTTTTT,CASSDHGELFF
NA,14,TRBV12-5,TRBJ2-1,many,TGTGCTAGTGGTTTGGTACCCGATAGTCTTGAGCAGTTCTTC,CASGLVPDSLEQFF
TRBD2,14,TRBV20-1,TRBJ2-7,few,TGCAGTGCTAGGGAGCGGGGGAGAACCTACGAGCAGTACTTC,CSARERGRTYEQYF
NA,15,TRBV28,TRBJ1-5,many,TGTGCCAGCAGTTTATGGAGTACAGGGAATCAGCCCCAGCATTTT,CASSLWSTGNQPQHF
TRBD2,16,TRBV4-3,TRBJ2-1,few,TGCGCCAGCAGCCAGGAAGGACTAGCGGGGGTCGATGAGCAGTTCTTC,CASSQEGLAGVDEQFF
TRBD2,16,TRBV11-3,TRBJ2-5,NA,TGTGCCAGCAGCAAAGGGACTAGAAGAGGGGGAGAGACCCAGTACTTC,CASSKGTRRGGETQYF
TRBD2,18,TRBV18,TRBJ2-1,NA,TGTGCCAGCTCTCAAAAAACCGGACTAGCGGGGGACTACAATGAGCAGTTCTTC,CASSQKTGLAGDYNEQFF
NA,17,TRBV28,TRBJ1-2,few,TGTGCCAGCAGCCTCCTCCTCCAGGACCTATCTGGGTATGGCTACACCTTC,CASSLLLQDLSGYGYTF
NA,15,TRBV6-2/TRBV6-3,TRBJ2-1,many,TGTGCCAGCATCAACGACCTCCGAACATACAATGAGCAGTTCTTC,CASINDLRTYNEQFF
TRBD1,14,TRBV28,TRBJ2-7,NA,TGTGCCAGCGCCTGGGGACAGGGGGCCTACGAGCAGTACTTC,CASAWGQGAYEQYF
NA,15,TRBV20-1,TRBJ2-5,many,TGCAGTGCTACGATTGGGCGAGGGTTGGCAGAGACCCAGTACTTC,CSATIGRGLAETQYF
TRBD1,15,TRBV12-3/TRBV12-4,TRBJ2-7,few,TGTGCCAGCAGTATCTGGACAGGGGGGCCCTACGAGCAGTACTTC,CASSIWTGGPYEQYF
NA,17,TRBV4-1,TRBJ2-2,NA,TGCGCCAGCAGCCCGAGGGCAGGGGTCGCCAACACCGGGGAGCTGTTTTTT,CASSPRAGVANTGELFF
NA,14,TRBV18,TRBJ1-2,NA,TGTGCCAGCTCTCCAGGGGAGATTCACTATGGCTACACCTTC,CASSPGEIHYGYTF